The 27 T cell receptor beta chains presented below share a single source sample, sequenced in a study of blood T cell repertoires in COVID-19. Clones were read by immunoSEQ multiplex PCR, and TCRdb kept only the in-frame ones, dropping some. The profile shows some 180,000 clones, roughly 83% of them singletons. The material sequenced was peripheral blood. The source of these receptors is a middle-aged woman with COVID-19, enrolled during active disease.

This clone is a singleton in its sample. The CDR3 DNA is TGTGCCAGCAAAGTCAGCTCTGGAAACACCATATATTTT. Protein sequence: CASKVSSGNTIYF. The chain combines TRBV6-5 with TRBJ1-3; D uncertain. Germline assignment: CDR1 MNHEY and CDR2 SVGAGI. The CDR3 covers 13 residues. V was cut by 7 bases and J by 0 bases, with 7 bases left in between.

J is TRBJ2-7 and V is TRBV15; 8 bases are a match to TRBD1. Unmatched junction bases numbered 12, after V lost 0 bases and J lost 2 bases. CDR1 is LNHNV, CDR2 YYDKDF, per germline (reference sequence). The CDR3 spans 18 residues. The DNA of the CDR3 is TGTGCCACCAGCAGAGAAAGGTCAAGGACAGGGTGGGCCTACGAGCAGTACTTC. Encoded protein: CATSRERSRTGWAYEQYF.

The V and J genes are TRBV5-1 and TRBJ2-1, with D perhaps TRBD1 (6 bases). There are 15 residues in the CDR3. Germline-derived CDR1 and CDR2 are SGHRS and YFSETQ. V was pared by 0 bases and J by 6 bases, with 13 bases between. The CDR3 region has the DNA TGCGCCAGCAGCTTGGAGGTACAGGGTGGCAATGAGCAGTTCTTC. This gives the protein CASSLEVQGGNEQFF.

V usage is TRBV7-6 and J usage is TRBJ1-5; TRBD1 matches 9 bases. CDR1 SGHVS and CDR2 FNYEAQ come from the germline V gene. J gave up 0 bases and V 5 bases, and 2 bases lay outside the gene matches. The CDR3 has 15 residues. The CDR3: CASSLGQGSNQPQHF. The CDR3 bases are TGTGCCAGCAGCCTGGGACAGGGTAGCAATCAGCCCCAGCATTTT.

V is TRBV30 and J is TRBJ2-7; 13 positions agree with TRBD2. Per germline, CDR1 GTSNPN and CDR2 SVGIG (reference sequence). After removal of 2 bases from V and 7 bases from J, the junction contained 14 bases not matched to a gene. There are 17 residues in the CDR3. CDR3 nucleotide sequence: TGTGCCTGGAGTTCCCTCGGACTAGCGGGAGTGGTAACGGAGCAGTACTTC. Translating it yields CAWSSLGLAGVVTEQYF.

This clone was counted many times. V gene TRBV19 combines with J gene TRBJ1-3; no clear D gene. The ends were cut back, 8 bases at V and 0 bases at J, with 8 bases in the middle. CDR3 length equals 13 residues. The germline CDR1 and CDR2 sequences are LNHDA and SQIVND (reference sequence). The CDR3 spells CASSGFSGNTIYF. The CDR3 DNA follows: TGTGCCAGTTCGGGGTTCTCTGGAAACACCATATATTTT.

The gene calls are TRBV5-1 and TRBJ1-1; D is undetermined. The V gene's germline CDR1 is SGHRS and CDR2 YFSETQ. The CDR3 length is 13 residues. V gave up 7 bases and J gave up 6 bases, with 16 bases separating them. The CDR3 is CASATPGGPEAFF. The CDR3 coding sequence is TGCGCCAGCGCGACCCCCGGAGGGCCTGAAGCTTTCTTT.

V and J are TRBV27 and TRBJ2-7; the D gene is possibly TRBD2 (5 bases). Between the trimmed V and J ends, which lost 8 bases and 0 bases, there was a span of 14 bases. The CDR3 is 14 residues long. Germline assignment: CDR1 MNHEY and CDR2 SMNVEV (reference sequence). The CDR3 coding sequence is TGTGCCAGCTCAAGCGGAAGGAGCTCCTACGAGCAGTACTTC. It translates to CASSSGRSSYEQYF.

The chain employs TRBV5-4 and TRBJ1-6; no definite D call. This CDR3 is 15 amino acids long. The germline CDR1 and CDR2 sequences are SGHNT and YYREEE (reference sequence). V was trimmed by 0 bases and J by 7 bases, leaving 11 bases between them. The CDR3 is CASSLAPGWNSPLHF. The CDR3 DNA follows: TGTGCCAGCAGCTTGGCGCCAGGCTGGAATTCACCCCTCCACTTT.

The chain joins TRBV5-1 to TRBJ1-2, with D perhaps TRBD1 (5 bases). V dropped 2 bases and J dropped 1 base, with 12 bases sitting between them. Per germline, CDR1 SGHRS and CDR2 YFSETQ. The CDR3 runs 15 residues. CDR3 region: CASSFSGTSNYGYTF. In nucleotides, the CDR3 is TGCGCCAGCAGCTTCTCAGGGACTAGTAACTATGGCTACACCTTC.

This clone was picked up one time. This chain connects TRBV30 to TRBJ1-5; no clear D. The CDR3 extends over 15 amino acids. V lost 0 bases and J lost 6, with 15 bases in between. Germline V gives CDR1 GTSNPN, CDR2 SVGIG (reference sequence). The CDR3 region is CAWSVSSQVIQPQHF. The CDR3 bases are TGTGCCTGGAGTGTCTCAAGTCAGGTGATTCAGCCCCAGCATTTT.

This clone came up many times. The rearrangement joins TRBV7-2 to TRBJ2-5, with a weak D call TRBD2 (5 bases). The V and J ends lost 3 bases and 2 bases respectively, with 10 bases between them. Germline V gives CDR1 SGHTA, CDR2 FQGNSA. The length of the CDR3 is 14 residues. The CDR3 region has the DNA TGTGCCAGCAGCTTCAGCGGACCTCAAGAGACCCAGTACTTC. It specifies CASSFSGPQETQYF.

The rearrangement links TRBV28 to TRBJ1-2; the D gene is possibly TRBD1 (5 bases). The germline V gene has CDR1 MDHEN and CDR2 SYDVKM. This CDR3 spans 11 amino acids. V lost 3 bases to trimming and J lost 12 bases, with 11 bases between them. Written as DNA, the CDR3 is TGTGCCAGCAGTTTCACAGGATCTAACACCTTC. Translation gives CASSFTGSNTF.

The genes are TRBV30 and TRBJ1-5; unclear D gene. Looked up from germline, CDR1 is GTSNPN and CDR2 is SVGIG (reference sequence). V was trimmed by 1 base and J by 5 bases, leaving 9 bases between them. CDR3 length equals 13 residues. CDR3 region: CAWSGSAYQPQHF. Here the CDR3 DNA reads TGTGCCTGGAGTGGGTCCGCGTATCAGCCCCAGCATTTT.

V and J are TRBV5-3 and TRBJ2-1, with a weak D call TRBD1 (6 bases). TRBV5-3 has ORF status, its function being uncertain. This CDR3 has 17 amino acids. Trimming left V 4 bases short and J 0 bases short, with 17 bases between. The CDR3 DNA sequence: TGTGCCAGAAGCCAAACAGGGATAGGGTGCTCCTACAATGAGCAGTTCTTC. Its translation: CARSQTGIGCSYNEQFF.

This sequence joins TRBV11-3 and TRBJ2-2; D unclear. The CDR3 consists of 14 residues. V was pared by 2 bases and J by 3 bases, with 7 bases between. Germline lookup yields CDR1 SGHNT and CDR2 YENEEA. The CDR3 here is CASSLRGYTGELFF. CDR3 nucleotides: TGTGCCAGCAGCTTACGCGGATACACCGGGGAGCTGTTTTTT.

In this sample, this clone turned up once. This rearrangement joins TRBV9 to TRBJ2-3; no firm D call. The CDR3 sequence is 13 residues long. The V gene's germline CDR1 is SGDLS and CDR2 YYNGEE. Trimming took 4 bases from V and 4 from J, leaving 10 bases between them. CDR3 sequence reads: CASSPRGADTQYF. The CDR3 DNA is TGTGCCAGCAGCCCCCGTGGAGCAGATACGCAGTATTTT.

V usage is TRBV9 and J usage is TRBJ2-1, with 8 positions matching TRBD2. The CDR3 is made up of 15 amino acids. Germline CDR1 and CDR2: SGDLS and YYNGEE. After removal of 0 bases from V and 5 bases from J, the junction contained 4 bases not matched to a gene. The CDR3 loop is CASSVVSRGDNEQFF. The CDR3 region has the DNA TGTGCCAGCAGCGTAGTATCGCGGGGGGACAATGAGCAGTTCTTC.

The chain employs TRBV6-2 or TRBV6-3 and TRBJ1-5, with D tentatively TRBD1 (5 bases). The CDR3 runs to 14 residues. V was shortened by 2 bases and J by 2 bases, with 7 bases between the two germline ends. Germline-derived CDR1 and CDR2 are MNHEY and SVGEGT. CDR3 DNA sequence: TGTGCCAGCAGTTACAGGGGCGGCAATCAGCCCCAGCATTTT. Translated: CASSYRGGNQPQHF.

V is TRBV13 and J is TRBJ1-2; no definite D call. V dropped 5 bases and J dropped 7 bases, with 14 bases sitting between them. There are 13 residues in the CDR3. Per germline, CDR1 PRHDT and CDR2 FYEKMQ (reference sequence). CDR3 region: CASSPGQGGGYTF. CDR3 in DNA: TGTGCCAGCAGCCCAGGTCAAGGAGGTGGCTACACCTTC.

V usage is TRBV12-3 or TRBV12-4 and J usage is TRBJ2-7; D might be TRBD1 (6 bases). V was trimmed by 5 bases and J by 5 bases, leaving 13 bases between them. The CDR3 has 13 amino acids. The CDR3 nucleotides are TGTGCCAGCAGTCTCTACAGGGTCCACGAGCAGTACTTC. Translation: CASSLYRVHEQYF.

The V gene is TRBV18, the J gene TRBJ1-5; 8 bases match TRBD1. CDR3 length: 16 residues. J was trimmed by 3 bases and V by 6 bases; bases with no gene match: 10. Germline CDR1 is KGHSH and CDR2 is LQKENI. DNA of the CDR3: TGTGCCAGCTCCCGTGACAGGGGAAACCCCAATCAGCCCCAGCATTTT. Translation gives CASSRDRGNPNQPQHF. Complete variable domain (other parts from reference TRBV18 and TRBJ1-5): NAGVMQNPRHLVRRRGQEARLRCSPMKGHSHVYWYRQLPEEGLKFMVYLQKENIIDESGMPKERFSAEFPKEGPSILRIQQVVRGDSAAYFCASSRDRGNPNQPQHFGDGTRLSIL.

The V call is TRBV3-1 (or the pseudogene TRBV3-2), the J call TRBJ1-1; no clear D gene. CDR3 length: 13 amino acids. Germline CDR1 and CDR2: LGHDT and YNNKEL (reference sequence). V lost 0 bases and J 6 bases, leaving 8 bases between the germline ends. The CDR3 DNA reads as TGTGCCAGCAGCCAAGAAAATGCGCCTGAAGCTTTCTTT. The encoded protein is CASSQENAPEAFF.

The V call is TRBV5-1, the J call TRBJ1-2, with 11 positions matching TRBD1. The germline V gene has CDR1 SGHRS and CDR2 YFSETQ. V was pared by 7 bases and J by 4 bases, with 3 bases of the junction left unmatched. There are 13 residues in the CDR3. DNA of the CDR3: TGCGCCAGCGGGACAGGGGGAGGCTATGGCTACACCTTC. It is translated as CASGTGGGYGYTF.

This clone was recorded once. The chain links TRBV7-9 to TRBJ2-1, with D perhaps matching TRBD2 (5 bases). The CDR3 consists of 12 residues. Trimming shortened V by 5 bases and J by 7 bases, and 9 bases separated the two germline ends. The germline CDR1 and CDR2 sequences are SEHNR and FQNEAQ (reference sequence). The CDR3 protein is CASSPGGNEQFF. DNA of the CDR3: TGTGCCAGCAGCCCCGGCGGGAATGAGCAGTTCTTC.

There are a few counts of this clone. The V call is TRBV5-1, the J call TRBJ1-6, with 10 bases lining up with TRBD1. The CDR3 covers 16 residues. CDR1 is SGHRS and CDR2 is YFSETQ in the germline V gene. Trimming removed 0 bases from V and 8 bases from J; junction bases left unmatched: 5. CDR3 residues: CASSLADRGPDSPLHF. CDR3 DNA: TGCGCCAGCAGCTTGGCCGACAGGGGGCCGGATTCACCCCTCCACTTT.

The chain recombines TRBV7-3 with TRBJ2-2; TRBD2 aligns across 8 bases. The V and J ends lost 5 bases and 6 bases, in that order; junction bases with no gene match: 11. The germline gives CDR1 SGHTA, CDR2 FQGTGA. The CDR3 has 16 amino acids. CDR3: CASSLNSPGGPGELFF. As DNA, the CDR3 is TGTGCCAGCAGCCTTAATAGTCCGGGGGGGCCCGGGGAGCTGTTTTTT. The whole variable domain, remainder taken from reference TRBV7-3 and TRBJ2-2, is GAGVSQTPSNKVTEKGKYVELRCDPISGHTALYWYRQSLGQGPEFLIYFQGTGAADDSGLPNDRFFAVRPEGSVSTLKIQRTERGDSAVYLCASSLNSPGGPGELFFGEGSRLTVL.